Each of the 31 T cell receptor beta chains below was sequenced from the same sample in a study of blood T cell repertoires in COVID-19 (TCRdb year 2020). The library was produced with the immunoSEQ multiplex PCR assay. In TCRdb, the immuneACCESS table is reduced to in-frame sequences with V and J assigned. These tables do not hold every clone; where another copy was compared, an unresolved V gene accounts for under half, and the others remain unexplained. This sample lists more than 55,000 clones; 87% were detected once. The ten biggest clones cover about 6.9% of the sample. Sequenced: peripheral blood. These receptors were taken from a man aged 55 to 70 with active or convalescent COVID-19.

This clone appeared a single time. The chain carries TRBV5-5 and TRBJ1-4, with D maybe TRBD1 (6 bases). CDR1 is SGHKS and CDR2 is YYEKEE in the germline V gene (reference sequence). V was clipped by 4 bases and J by 7 bases, with 14 bases between them. The CDR3 has 14 residues. The CDR3 loop reads CASSIQGAREKLFF. The DNA of the CDR3 is TGTGCCAGCAGCATACAGGGTGCTCGTGAAAAACTGTTTTTT. The variable domain in full, completed from reference TRBV5-5 and TRBJ1-4, reads DAGVTQSPTHLIKTRGQQVTLRCSPISGHKSVSWYQQVLGQGPQFIFQYYEKEERGRGNFPDRFSARQFPNYSSELNVNALLLGDSALYLCASSIQGAREKLFFGSGTQLSVL.

The CDR3 DNA reads TGTGCCAGCAGCTTAGTGGTGGGGAGCTACGAGCAGTACTTC. It codes for CASSLVVGSYEQYF. The chain employs TRBV11-2 and TRBJ2-7; a weak D match, TRBD2 (5 bases). CDR1 is SGHAT and CDR2 is FQNNGV in the germline V gene. The CDR3 extends over 14 amino acids. V lost 1 base, J lost 3 bases, and 10 bases lay in between.

This chain joins TRBV7-9 and TRBJ1-6; no firm D call. Trimming left V 4 bases short and J 7 bases short, with 11 bases between. The CDR3 spans 14 residues. The germline V gene has CDR1 SEHNR and CDR2 FQNEAQ (reference sequence). The CDR3 loop is CASSSVGENSPLHF. CDR3 DNA sequence: TGTGCCAGCAGCTCGGTCGGTGAGAATTCACCCCTCCACTTT.

The V gene is TRBV2, the J gene TRBJ1-5, with a possible D match to TRBD1 (5 bases). Per the germline V gene, CDR1 is SNHLY and CDR2 is FYNNEI. V gave up 7 bases and J gave up 6 bases, with 19 bases separating them. The CDR3 consists of 15 residues. The CDR3 DNA is TGTGCCAGCACGCCCCAGGGAAACGTAATTCAGCCCCAGCATTTT. This codes for CASTPQGNVIQPQHF.

This clone was seen a single time. The rearrangement joins TRBV28 to TRBJ2-5, with TRBD1 matching over 9 bases. The germline V gene encodes CDR1 MDHEN and CDR2 SYDVKM. This CDR3 spans 15 amino acids. V shed 4 bases and J 6 bases; nucleotides not matched to a gene: 9. The CDR3 loop is CASSSSGTGLKTQYF. The CDR3 nucleotides read TGTGCCAGCAGTTCCTCCGGGACAGGGTTGAAGACCCAGTACTTC.

CDR3 coding DNA: TGTGCCAGCATCAAAGGGACAGGGCAGGAGCAGTACTTC. Protein sequence: CASIKGTGQEQYF. The chain recombines TRBV2 with TRBJ2-7; 9 positions match TRBD1. The CDR3 is 13 amino acids. Germline V gene sequence: CDR1 SNHLY, CDR2 FYNNEI. V lost 7 bases to trimming and J lost 7 bases; unmatched junction nucleotides: 8.

This chain joins TRBV30 and TRBJ2-1; 8 bases fit TRBD1. This CDR3 has 12 residues. V was clipped by 2 bases and J by 14 bases; unmatched bases: 8. In germline, CDR1 is GTSNPN, CDR2 SVGIG (reference sequence). In DNA, the CDR3 is TGTGCCTGGAGTCTCGGACAGGGTAAAGAGTTCTTC. This encodes CAWSLGQGKEFF.

The V and J genes are TRBV19 and TRBJ1-5, with TRBD1 matching over 9 bases. This CDR3 comprises 17 residues. J gave up 6 bases and V 5 bases, and 14 bases lay outside the gene matches. Germline values: CDR1 LNHDA, CDR2 SQIVND (reference sequence). This CDR3 reads CASSFTQGQGSGQPQHF. The CDR3 DNA follows: TGTGCCAGTAGTTTCACGCAGGGACAGGGTAGCGGTCAGCCCCAGCATTTT.

J is TRBJ2-7 and V is TRBV27, with 8 bases lining up with TRBD2. Looked up from germline, CDR1 is MNHEY and CDR2 is SMNVEV (reference sequence). The CDR3 runs 15 residues. The V gene end was trimmed by 4 bases and the J gene end by 5 bases; junction bases not matched to a gene: 10. The CDR3 region is CASSSPSGSVHEQYF. CDR3 sequence (DNA): TGTGCCAGCAGTTCCCCTAGCGGGTCAGTCCACGAGCAGTACTTC.

This rearrangement joins TRBV5-1 to TRBJ2-1, with D maybe TRBD2 (5 bases). CDR3 size: 14 residues. In germline, CDR1 is SGHRS, CDR2 YFSETQ. Trimming took 0 bases from V and 6 from J, leaving 10 bases between them. The DNA of the CDR3 is TGCGCCAGCAGCTTGGCCTGGCGGGTCAATGAGCAGTTCTTC. Translation: CASSLAWRVNEQFF. Combining the CDR3 with reference TRBV5-1 and TRBJ2-1 gives the whole variable domain KAGVTQTPRYLIKTRGQQVTLSCSPISGHRSVSWYQQTPGQGLQFLFEYFSETQRNKGNFPGRFSGRQFSNSRSEMNVSTLELGDSALYLCASSLAWRVNEQFFGPGTRLTVL.

The chain combines TRBV2 with TRBJ2-1, with TRBD1 matching over 9 bases. CDR1 and CDR2 from the germline V gene are SNHLY and FYNNEI. The CDR3 runs to 14 residues. Trimming cost V 10 bases and J 3 bases; bases outside gene matches: 7. CDR3 in DNA: TGTGCCACCTCGCGGGACAGGGACTACAATGAGCAGTTCTTC. It codes for CATSRDRDYNEQFF.

The chain joins TRBV6-6 to TRBJ2-1; D is uncertain. Germline assignment: CDR1 MNHNY and CDR2 SVGAGI (reference sequence). Trimming took off 0 bases at V and 6 bases at J, with 6 bases between the two ends. This CDR3 is built from 13 residues. The CDR3, as DNA: TGTGCCAGCAGTTACTCGGCAAGCAATGAGCAGTTCTTC. Protein: CASSYSASNEQFF.

The rearrangement links TRBV11-2 to TRBJ1-1, with D possibly TRBD1 on 6 matching bases. CDR1 SGHAT and CDR2 FQNNGV come from the germline V gene. The V end lost 3 bases, the J end lost 7 bases, and 12 bases lay between the germline ends. The CDR3 extends over 13 amino acids. This CDR3 reads CASSFYRQVEAFF. DNA of the CDR3: TGTGCCAGCAGCTTCTATAGACAGGTTGAAGCTTTCTTT.

This chain uses TRBV6-5 with TRBJ2-4; D unresolved. CDR3 length: 15 residues. CDR1 and CDR2 (germline): MNHEY, SVGAGI. The germline V and J ends were trimmed by 2 bases and 1 base, with 9 bases remaining between them. The DNA for the CDR3 is TGTGCCAGCAGTTACCTTCAGTCGGCCAAAAACATTCAGTACTTC. Residues: CASSYLQSAKNIQYF.

This sequence joins TRBV21-1 and TRBJ1-1; TRBD1 was called by the table and not checked on the DNA. TRBV21-1 is a known pseudogene. The CDR3 covers 20 residues. The CDR3: CASSKQTLVTGVGVRQEAFF. The CDR3 DNA reads as TGTGCCAGCAGCAAACAAACTCTTGTCACAGGGGTGGGTGTAAGGCAGGAAGCTTTCTTT.

The chain joins TRBV29-1 to TRBJ1-1; 8 bases align to TRBD1. Germline V lookup: CDR1 SQVTM, CDR2 ANQGSEA. V trimming: 5 bases; J trimming: 3 bases; junction bases outside the gene matches: 8. This CDR3 is built from 14 residues. The CDR3 bases are TGCAGCGTTTTACTGGACAGGGTTGACACTGAAGCTTTCTTT. Amino acids: CSVLLDRVDTEAFF.

V is TRBV7-6 and J is TRBJ2-7, with 8 bases aligning to TRBD1. This CDR3 comprises 15 residues. V lost 0 bases, J lost 3 bases, and 4 bases stayed unmatched. In germline, CDR1 is SGHVS, CDR2 FNYEAQ. CDR3 residues: CASSLAPGGGYEQYF. The CDR3 nucleotides read TGTGCCAGCAGCTTAGCGCCAGGGGGCGGCTACGAGCAGTACTTC.

The rearrangement links TRBV5-3 to TRBJ2-1, with TRBD2 identical over 10 bases. TRBV5-3 is sorted into the ORF group, with uncertain function. V lost 0 bases, J lost 2 bases, and 5 bases stayed unmatched. CDR3 size: 17 residues. In DNA form, the CDR3 reads TGTGCCAGAAGCTTGGGCCTAGCGGGGGCAACCTACAATGAGCAGTTCTTC. This gives the protein CARSLGLAGATYNEQFF.

The chain is built from TRBV28 and TRBJ2-3; weak D call: TRBD1 (5 bases). V was pared by 1 base and J by 3 bases, with 11 bases between. From germline, CDR1 is MDHEN and CDR2 SYDVKM. The CDR3 totals 15 residues. CDR3 sequence: CASSLFGQGTDTQYF. CDR3 in DNA: TGTGCCAGCAGTTTATTCGGTCAGGGAACAGATACGCAGTATTTT.

The chain links TRBV5-1 to TRBJ2-2, with TRBD2 identical over 7 bases. V dropped 4 bases and J dropped 1; count of bases not matched to a gene: 4. The CDR3 has 15 residues. Germline lookup yields CDR1 SGHRS and CDR2 YFSETQ. The CDR3 reads CASSPSSGNTGELFF. CDR3 nucleotide sequence: TGCGCCAGCAGCCCCTCTAGCGGGAACACCGGGGAGCTGTTTTTT.

The chain uses TRBV11-2 and TRBJ1-2; maybe TRBD1 (5 bases). Trimming shortened V by 7 bases and J by 5 bases, and 11 bases separated the two germline ends. Germline V gene data show CDR1 as SGHAT and CDR2 as FQNNGV. The CDR3 length is 12 residues. The CDR3 spells CASTRQRYGYTF. In nucleotides, the CDR3 is TGTGCCAGCACCCGACAGAGGTATGGCTACACCTTC.

The chain couples TRBV7-3 to TRBJ1-2; D gene uncertain. CDR1 and CDR2 from the germline V gene are SGHTA and FQGTGA. This CDR3 is built from 13 residues. V was shortened by 0 bases and J by 6 bases, with 8 bases between the two germline ends. The CDR3 DNA follows: TGTGCCAGCAGCTTAACGCCACAGAATGGCTACACCTTC. Protein: CASSLTPQNGYTF.

The V call is TRBV3-1 (or the pseudogene TRBV3-2), the J call TRBJ2-1, with D possibly being TRBD2 (6 bases). V gave up 2 bases and J gave up 4 bases, with 12 bases separating them. From germline, CDR1 is LGHDT and CDR2 YNNKEL (reference sequence). The CDR3 totals 15 residues. The CDR3 sequence: CASSQPGVGYNEQFF. For the CDR3, the DNA is TGTGCCAGCAGCCAACCGGGAGTAGGGTACAATGAGCAGTTCTTC.

This chain links TRBV28 with TRBJ1-2; 7 bases are shared with TRBD1. This CDR3 has 13 residues. V lost 6 bases, J lost 7 bases, and 8 bases stayed unmatched. Germline V gene sequence: CDR1 MDHEN, CDR2 SYDVKM. The CDR3 loop is CASSMSTGSGYTF. DNA for the CDR3: TGTGCCAGCAGCATGTCGACAGGGTCTGGCTACACCTTC.

This rearrangement joins TRBV3-1 (or the pseudogene TRBV3-2) to TRBJ1-4; 9 nucleotides agree with TRBD1. V was pared by 1 base and J by 7 bases, with 7 bases of the junction left unmatched. The CDR3 runs 16 residues. From germline, CDR1 is LGHDT and CDR2 YNNKEL (reference sequence). DNA of the CDR3: TGTGCCAGCAGCCAAGGATGGGGACAGGGAAGTGAAAAACTGTTTTTT. It specifies CASSQGWGQGSEKLFF.

The chain is built from TRBV27 and TRBJ2-2; 7 positions match TRBD2. The CDR3 extends over 16 amino acids. Germline assignment: CDR1 MNHEY and CDR2 SMNVEV (reference sequence). V lost 4 bases to trimming and J lost 0 bases; unmatched junction nucleotides: 5. The CDR3 bases are TGTGCCAGCAGTTCGAGACTAGCAGCGAACACCGGGGAGCTGTTTTTT. Translating it yields CASSSRLAANTGELFF.

The chain carries TRBV2 and TRBJ2-3; D may be TRBD1 (6 bases). This CDR3 region has 15 residues. The V gene's germline CDR1 is SNHLY and CDR2 FYNNEI. V was shortened by 4 bases and J by 8 bases, with 19 bases between the two germline ends. The CDR3 DNA reads TGTGCCAGCAGTGCGGTGGGACAAGGTCAAGGTACGCAGTATTTT. Encoded protein: CASSAVGQGQGTQYF.

The J gene is TRBJ2-5, the V gene TRBV30, with TRBD2 matching over 12 bases. The CDR3 contains 17 residues. V lost 0 bases, J lost 5 bases, and 10 bases stayed unmatched. CDR1 is GTSNPN, CDR2 SVGIG, per germline (reference sequence). The CDR3 DNA reads TGTGCCTGGAGTGTCATAAAGGGGCTAGCGGGAGGGGAGACCCAGTACTTC. It specifies CAWSVIKGLAGGETQYF.

The chain employs TRBV6-2 or TRBV6-3 and TRBJ2-7, with TRBD2 identical over 9 bases. The CDR3 is made up of 16 amino acids. Germline assignment: CDR1 MNHEY and CDR2 SVGEGT. The junction had 6 bases not matched to a gene; V was cut back by 0 bases and J by 3 bases. The CDR3 spells CASSYSATSGLYEQYF. The CDR3 coding sequence is TGTGCCAGCAGTTACTCCGCGACTAGCGGCCTCTACGAGCAGTACTTC.

The rearrangement links TRBV19 to TRBJ2-1; the match to TRBD1 covers 8 bases. V dropped 6 bases and J dropped 0; count of bases not matched to a gene: 7. The CDR3 is 16 residues long. CDR1 is LNHDA and CDR2 is SQIVND in the germline V gene (reference sequence). The CDR3, as DNA: TGTGCCAGTAGCTCCAGGGGGCTAGGCTCCTACAATGAGCAGTTCTTC. This translates into CASSSRGLGSYNEQFF.

This clone was seen a few times. The J gene is TRBJ1-2, the V gene TRBV19; D is undetermined. The V end lost 8 bases, the J end lost 4 bases, and 20 bases lay between the germline ends. Germline V gene data show CDR1 as LNHDA and CDR2 as SQIVND (reference sequence). This CDR3 comprises 15 residues. The CDR3 bases are TGTGCCAGTGATAGCGGACCGCAGAGAGGCTATGGCTACACCTTC. Residues: CASDSGPQRGYGYTF. Supplemented by reference TRBV19 and TRBJ1-2, the full variable domain reads DGGITQSPKYLFRKEGQNVTLSCEQNLNHDAMYWYRQDPGQGLRLIYYSQIVNDFQKGDIAEGYSVSREKKESFPLTVTSAQKNPTAFYLCASDSGPQRGYGYTFGSGTRLTVV.